What follows are 15 T cell receptor beta chains derived from one specimen sequenced in a study of cytomegalovirus exposure and HLA in healthy donors. Primers: 60 Vbeta forward and 13 Jbeta reverse. Profiling relied on immunoSEQ multiplex PCR, and the TCRdb table lists in-frame clones only, not all of them. The sample comprises 100,000 to 150,000 clones, 74% of which are singletons, and around 7% rests with the top ten. The sequencing input was PBMCs. The receptors come from a middle-aged man in good health and CMV-seropositive.

V gene TRBV27 combines with J gene TRBJ2-7; TRBD1 matches 7 bases. This CDR3 is 13 amino acids long. Germline CDR1 MNHEY, CDR2 SMNVEV (reference sequence). The J segment lost 2 bases and the V segment lost 4 bases, leaving 2 bases of the junction unmatched. In nucleotides, the CDR3 is TGTGCCAGCAGTTCGGACAGGACCTACGAGCAGTACTTC. Residues: CASSSDRTYEQYF.

The chain has TRBV19 and TRBJ2-1; the match to TRBD2 covers 10 bases. J was trimmed by 4 bases and V by 6 bases; bases with no gene match: 15. This CDR3 is 18 amino acids long. Germline-derived CDR1 and CDR2 are LNHDA and SQIVND (reference sequence). The CDR3: CASSTPPALAGRYNEQFF. The DNA for the CDR3 is TGTGCCAGTAGCACACCACCTGCACTAGCGGGGAGATACAATGAGCAGTTCTTC. Variable domain in full (rest from reference TRBV19 and TRBJ2-1): DGGITQSPKYLFRKEGQNVTLSCEQNLNHDAMYWYRQDPGQGLRLIYYSQIVNDFQKGDIAEGYSVSREKKESFPLTVTSAQKNPTAFYLCASSTPPALAGRYNEQFFGPGTRLTVL.

The chain couples TRBV28 to TRBJ2-1, with 7 bases that match TRBD1. V shed 7 bases, J shed 0 bases, and the junction held 9 bases outside the gene matches. The CDR3 spans 16 residues. Germline V CDR1 and CDR2: MDHEN, SYDVKM. In DNA form, the CDR3 reads TGTGCCAGCATCCTAACGACAGGGAACTCCTACAATGAGCAGTTCTTC. Translated: CASILTTGNSYNEQFF.

This chain joins TRBV19 and TRBJ1-4; 7 bases map to TRBD1. Germline V gene data show CDR1 as LNHDA and CDR2 as SQIVND (reference sequence). This CDR3 has 15 residues. V gave up 6 bases and J gave up 3 bases; unmatched junction bases: 7. CDR3: CASRPRQGSNEKLFF. In DNA form, the CDR3 reads TGTGCCAGTAGACCCCGACAGGGTTCTAATGAAAAACTGTTTTTT.

This sequence joins TRBV7-8 and TRBJ1-2; 7 positions match TRBD1. This CDR3 spans 13 amino acids. V lost 5 bases and J lost 4; bases outside the gene matches: 4. Per germline, CDR1 SGHVS and CDR2 FQNEAQ. CDR3 protein: CASSLGQSYGYTF. The CDR3 DNA sequence: TGTGCCAGCAGCCTGGGACAGAGCTATGGCTACACCTTC.

The chain recombines TRBV4-1 with TRBJ1-1, with D uncertain. The CDR3 covers 15 residues. V was clipped by 0 bases and J by 7 bases, with 15 bases between them. Germline CDR1 MGHRA, CDR2 YSYEKL. The CDR3 coding sequence is TGCGCCAGCAGCCAAGAGAGGGAGATACGAGGTGAAGCTTTCTTT. The encoded protein is CASSQEREIRGEAFF.

The chain has TRBV29-1 and TRBJ2-7; 8 bases are a match to TRBD2. V dropped 7 bases and J dropped 2; count of bases not matched to a gene: 10. The CDR3 spans 14 residues. Germline CDR1 reads SQVTM; CDR2 reads ANQGSEA. CDR3 coding DNA: TGCAGCGCCTCAAGCGGGGGCCCAACCTACGAGCAGTACTTC. It is translated as CSASSGGPTYEQYF.

The chain is built from TRBV19 and TRBJ1-4; D remains ambiguous. V dropped 5 bases and J dropped 2 bases, with 15 bases sitting between them. CDR1 is LNHDA and CDR2 is SQIVND in the germline V gene (reference sequence). The CDR3 length is 16 residues. The chain's CDR3 is CASSYRPEETNEKLFF. The CDR3 DNA reads TGTGCCAGTAGTTACCGGCCTGAGGAGACTAATGAAAAACTGTTTTTT. The variable domain in full, completed from reference TRBV19 and TRBJ1-4, reads DGGITQSPKYLFRKEGQNVTLSCEQNLNHDAMYWYRQDPGQGLRLIYYSQIVNDFQKGDIAEGYSVSREKKESFPLTVTSAQKNPTAFYLCASSYRPEETNEKLFFGSGTQLSVL.

The chain employs TRBV18 and TRBJ1-5, with D maybe TRBD1 (6 bases). In germline, CDR1 is KGHSH, CDR2 LQKENI. V lost 6 bases and J lost 0, with 12 bases in between. This CDR3 region has 15 residues. The CDR3 sequence: CASSTQGRSNQPQHF. DNA of the CDR3: TGTGCCAGCTCCACACAGGGACGTAGCAATCAGCCCCAGCATTTT.

This chain connects TRBV2 to TRBJ1-4; no firm D call. The CDR3 has 11 amino acids. The germline gives CDR1 SNHLY, CDR2 FYNNEI. V shed 7 bases and J shed 8 bases, with 8 bases lying between them. In DNA form, the CDR3 reads TGTGCCAGCACCCCTTTCGAAAAACTGTTTTTT. It encodes CASTPFEKLFF.

This clone turned up a few times. V gene TRBV7-8 combines with J gene TRBJ2-7; maybe TRBD1 (6 bases). Trimming removed 4 bases from V and 4 bases from J, with 14 bases in between. CDR3 length equals 14 residues. Per the germline V gene, CDR1 is SGHVS and CDR2 is FQNEAQ. CDR3 protein: CASSSTGIGYEQYF. The CDR3 DNA follows: TGTGCCAGCAGCTCAACAGGGATAGGATACGAGCAGTACTTC.

The rearrangement joins TRBV2 to TRBJ2-7; 11 bases fit TRBD2. CDR1 is SNHLY, CDR2 FYNNEI, per germline. V was pared by 3 bases and J by 6 bases, with 1 base of the junction left unmatched. This CDR3 is built from 13 residues. The CDR3 protein is CASSDLAGGEQYF. CDR3 DNA: TGTGCCAGCAGTGATCTAGCGGGGGGCGAGCAGTACTTC.

The chain couples TRBV7-2 to TRBJ2-7; D is ambiguous. Germline V lookup: CDR1 SGHTA, CDR2 FQGNSA. The V gene lost 1 base and the J gene lost 3 bases, with 10 bases spanning the gap. This CDR3 is 14 amino acids long. The CDR3 DNA reads as TGTGCCAGCAGCTTAGAACAGACACTCTACGAGCAGTACTTC. This codes for CASSLEQTLYEQYF. Full variable domain (rest looked up from reference TRBV7-2 and TRBJ2-7): GAGVSQSPSNKVTEKGKDVELRCDPISGHTALYWYRQSLGQGLEFLIYFQGNSAPDKSGLPSDRFSAERTGGSVSTLTIQRTQQEDSAVYLCASSLEQTLYEQYFGPGTRLTVT.

The chain uses TRBV28 and TRBJ1-3; the D is unclear. Germline V gene lookup returns CDR1 MDHEN and CDR2 SYDVKM. This CDR3 spans 13 amino acids. V was clipped by 4 bases and J by 4 bases, with 8 bases between them. The CDR3 loop reads CASSSGGGNTIYF. The CDR3 DNA reads TGTGCCAGCAGTTCTGGCGGCGGAAACACCATATATTTT.

This rearrangement joins TRBV7-8 to TRBJ2-3; D is undetermined. Trimming removed 5 bases from V and 3 bases from J, with 15 bases in between. CDR3 length equals 15 residues. Germline-derived CDR1 and CDR2 are SGHVS and FQNEAQ. The chain's CDR3 is CASSPAIRVTDTQYF. The CDR3 bases are TGTGCCAGCAGCCCCGCGATTCGAGTTACAGATACGCAGTATTTT.